The present T cell receptor beta chain was sequenced within a study of blood T cell repertoires in COVID-19. About the study: Sample material is recorded as cDNA or gDNA derived from T cells, B-cell-depleted T cells, or PBMCs.

Original processing methods: Using reference gene primer amplification, nucleated cell counts were estimated. Assay: immunoSEQ multiplex PCR; the TCRdb copy retains only in-frame clones and omits some. That table furnishes V, J and clone size, whereas the DNA furnished D and trimming. In the table there are about 200,000 clones, 65% to 85% of which are singletons. There are 10 residues in the CDR3. The germline CDR1 and CDR2 sequences are DFQATT and SNEGSKA (reference sequence). The sequencing input was peripheral blood. The chain employs TRBV20-1 and TRBJ1-1; the D is unclear. The sequence was collected from a human donor in a cohort sampled during active COVID-19. Written as DNA, the CDR3 is TGCATTCGCCCAGGAACTGAAGCTTTCTTT. Translation: CIRPGTEAFF.